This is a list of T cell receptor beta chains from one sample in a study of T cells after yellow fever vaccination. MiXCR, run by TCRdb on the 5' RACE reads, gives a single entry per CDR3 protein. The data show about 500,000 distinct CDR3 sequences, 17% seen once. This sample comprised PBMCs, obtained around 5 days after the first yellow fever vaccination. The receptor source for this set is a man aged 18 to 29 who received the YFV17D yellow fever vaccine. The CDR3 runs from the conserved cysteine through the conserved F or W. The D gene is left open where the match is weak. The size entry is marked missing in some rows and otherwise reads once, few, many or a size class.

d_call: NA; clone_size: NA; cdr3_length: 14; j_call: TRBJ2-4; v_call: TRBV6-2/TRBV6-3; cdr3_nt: TGTGCCAGCACTTGGGACACCTGGGCGGACATTCAGTACTTC; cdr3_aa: CASTWDTWADIQYF
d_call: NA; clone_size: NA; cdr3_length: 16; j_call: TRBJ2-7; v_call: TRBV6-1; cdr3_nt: TGTGCCAGCAGTGTCCTCGGTGGTGCGGTTGGCTACGAGCAGTACTTC; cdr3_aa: CASSVLGGAVGYEQYF
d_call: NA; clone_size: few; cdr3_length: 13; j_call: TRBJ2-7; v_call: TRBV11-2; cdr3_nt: TGTGCCAGCAGCTTAGAATCTCGGGTCGAGCAGTACTTC; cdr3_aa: CASSLESRVEQYF
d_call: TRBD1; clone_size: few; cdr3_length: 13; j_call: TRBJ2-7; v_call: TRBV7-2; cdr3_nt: TGTGCCAGCAGCTTAGGGACAGGGACCGAGCAGTACTTC; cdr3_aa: CASSLGTGTEQYF
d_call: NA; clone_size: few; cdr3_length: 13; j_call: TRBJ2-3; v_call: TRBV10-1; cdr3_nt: TGCGCCAGCAGTGAGCGGCCGAGAGATACGCAGTATTTT; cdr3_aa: CASSERPRDTQYF
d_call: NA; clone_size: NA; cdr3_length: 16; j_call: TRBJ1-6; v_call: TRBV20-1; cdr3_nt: TGCAGTGCTAGAGCCGTACCGGGCCTAAGGGATTCACCCCTCCACTTT; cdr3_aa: CSARAVPGLRDSPLHF
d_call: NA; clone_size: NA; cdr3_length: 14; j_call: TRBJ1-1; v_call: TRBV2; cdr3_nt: TGTGCCAGCACCGAAAACAGGGATAGGACTGAAGCTTTCTTT; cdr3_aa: CASTENRDRTEAFF
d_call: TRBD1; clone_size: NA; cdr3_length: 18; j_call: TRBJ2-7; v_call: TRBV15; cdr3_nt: TGTGCCACCAGCACGGAAACCGGGACAGGCCCCATCCAATACGAGCAGTACTTC; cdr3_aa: CATSTETGTGPIQYEQYF
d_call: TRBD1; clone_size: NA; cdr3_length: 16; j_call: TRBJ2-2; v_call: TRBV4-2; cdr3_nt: TGTGCCAGCAGCCAAACTCGGGCAGGGGGCACCGGGGAGCTGTTTTTT; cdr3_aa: CASSQTRAGGTGELFF
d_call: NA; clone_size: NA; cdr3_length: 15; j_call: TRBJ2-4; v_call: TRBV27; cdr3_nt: TGTGCCAGCAGTCCTCACAGGGAGATGGGAAACATTCAGTACTTC; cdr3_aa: CASSPHREMGNIQYF
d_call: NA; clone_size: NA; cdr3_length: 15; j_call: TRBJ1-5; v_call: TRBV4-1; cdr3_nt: TGCGCCAGCAGCCAGGCAACAGGGATCAATCAGCCCCAGCATTTT; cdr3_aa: CASSQATGINQPQHF
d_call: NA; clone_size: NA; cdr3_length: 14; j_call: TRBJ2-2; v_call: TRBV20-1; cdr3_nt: TGCAGTGCTAGGAAGGCCCAGGGAACCGGGGAGCTGTTTTTT; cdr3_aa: CSARKAQGTGELFF
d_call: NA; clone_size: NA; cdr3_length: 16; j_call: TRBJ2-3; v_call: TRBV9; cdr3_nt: TGTGCCAGCAGCGCCCAGACCCGGTGGGGGGCAGATACGCAGTATTTT; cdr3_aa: CASSAQTRWGADTQYF
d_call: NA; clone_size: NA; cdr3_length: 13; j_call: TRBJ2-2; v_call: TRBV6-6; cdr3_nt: TGTGCCAGCAGTTACGACGGGTCCGGGGAGCGGTTTTTT; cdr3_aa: CASSYDGSGERFF
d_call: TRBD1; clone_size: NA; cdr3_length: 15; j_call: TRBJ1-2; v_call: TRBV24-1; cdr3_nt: TGTGCCACCAGTGATACCGATCCGACAGGGCTAGGCTACACCTTC; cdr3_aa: CATSDTDPTGLGYTF
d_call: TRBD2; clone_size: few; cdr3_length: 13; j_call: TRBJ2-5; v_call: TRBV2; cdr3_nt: TGTGCCAGCACCTTAGCGGGGGAGGGGACCCAGTACTTC; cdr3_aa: CASTLAGEGTQYF
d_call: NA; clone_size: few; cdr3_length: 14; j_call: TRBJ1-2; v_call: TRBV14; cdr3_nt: TGTGCCAGCAGCCCTCACAGGCACCCCTATGGCTACACCTTC; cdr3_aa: CASSPHRHPYGYTF
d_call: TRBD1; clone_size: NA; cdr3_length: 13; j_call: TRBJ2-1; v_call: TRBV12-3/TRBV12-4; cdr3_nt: TGTGCCAGCAGACAGGGGGCGGGCGGTGAGCAGTTCTTC; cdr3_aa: CASRQGAGGEQFF
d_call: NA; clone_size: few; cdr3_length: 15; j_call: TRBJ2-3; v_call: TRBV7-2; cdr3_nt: TGTGCCAGCAGCCCGGTGGCAGGGGGCACAGATACGCAGTATTTT; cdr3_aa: CASSPVAGGTDTQYF
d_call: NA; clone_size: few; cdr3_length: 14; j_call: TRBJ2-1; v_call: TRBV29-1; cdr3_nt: TGCAGCGCTAAACCGGGACACTTGTACAATGAGCAGTTCTTC; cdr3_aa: CSAKPGHLYNEQFF
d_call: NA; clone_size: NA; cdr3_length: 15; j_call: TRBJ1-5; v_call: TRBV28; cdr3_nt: TGTGCCAGCACCCTTCCTGGAGGGGGCAATCAGCCCCAGCATTTT; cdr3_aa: CASTLPGGGNQPQHF
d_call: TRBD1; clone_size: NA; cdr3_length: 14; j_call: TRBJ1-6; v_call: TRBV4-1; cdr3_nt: TGCGCCAGCAAAGACAGGGTAGATAATTCACCCCTCCACTTT; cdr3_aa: CASKDRVDNSPLHF
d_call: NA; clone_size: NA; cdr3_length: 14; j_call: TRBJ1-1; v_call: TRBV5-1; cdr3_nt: TGCGCCAGCAGCTTACGAAAGCAGAACACTGAAGCTTTCTTT; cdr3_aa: CASSLRKQNTEAFF
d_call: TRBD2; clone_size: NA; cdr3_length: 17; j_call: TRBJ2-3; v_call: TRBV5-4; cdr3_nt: TGTGCCAGCAGCTTGGTGGGCCTAGCGGGAAGCACAGATACGCAGTATTTT; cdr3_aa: CASSLVGLAGSTDTQYF
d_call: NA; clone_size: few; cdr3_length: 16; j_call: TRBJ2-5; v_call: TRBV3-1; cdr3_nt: TGTGCCAGCACTCCGGGGCGGGGCTCAAATGAAGAGACCCAGTACTTC; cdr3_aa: CASTPGRGSNEETQYF
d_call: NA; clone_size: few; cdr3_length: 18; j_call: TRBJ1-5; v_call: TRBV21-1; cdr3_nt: TGTGCCAGCAGAGAAACCGGGACAGCGGGCAATGGCAATCAGCCCCAGCATTTT; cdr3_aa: CASRETGTAGNGNQPQHF
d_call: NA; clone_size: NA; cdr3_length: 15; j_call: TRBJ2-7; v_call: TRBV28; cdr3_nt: TGTGCCAGCAGTTTAGTTTTAGCGGTTTCCTACGAGCAGTACTTC; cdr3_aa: CASSLVLAVSYEQYF
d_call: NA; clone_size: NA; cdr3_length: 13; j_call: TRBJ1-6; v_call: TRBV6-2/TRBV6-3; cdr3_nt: TGTGCCAGCAGATCCTTTGGGGATTCACCCCTCCACTTT; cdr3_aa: CASRSFGDSPLHF